Below, 32 T cell receptor beta chains from the same sample are listed, as sequenced in a study of blood T cell repertoires in COVID-19. Method: immunoSEQ multiplex PCR; TCRdb's copy keeps in-frame clones and lacks some. The table includes just under 350,000 clones, roughly 86% detected once. The sample comprised peripheral blood. These receptors were taken from an older woman with COVID-19, enrolled during active disease.

This chain links TRBV19 with TRBJ1-2; 7 nucleotides agree with TRBD1. Germline CDR1 is LNHDA and CDR2 is SQIVND (reference sequence). This CDR3 spans 13 amino acids. J gave up 5 bases and V 4 bases, and 4 bases lay outside the gene matches. CDR3 region: CASSTSQGYGYTF. Here the CDR3 DNA reads TGTGCCAGTAGTACCTCACAGGGGTATGGCTACACCTTC. The complete variable domain, with remaining parts taken from reference TRBV19 and TRBJ1-2, reads DGGITQSPKYLFRKEGQNVTLSCEQNLNHDAMYWYRQDPGQGLRLIYYSQIVNDFQKGDIAEGYSVSREKKESFPLTVTSAQKNPTAFYLCASSTSQGYGYTFGSGTRLTVV.

The chain is built from TRBV11-2 and TRBJ1-1; D not resolved. Germline CDR1 is SGHAT and CDR2 is FQNNGV. Deletions cut 0 bases from V and 2 bases from J, with 10 bases between. This CDR3 contains 15 residues. CDR3 protein: CASSLEARINTEAFF. The CDR3 bases are TGTGCCAGCAGCTTAGAAGCCAGGATTAACACTGAAGCTTTCTTT.

The chain recombines TRBV18 with TRBJ1-2, with a possible D match to TRBD1 (6 bases). V was shortened by 1 base and J by 4 bases, with 10 bases between the two germline ends. The CDR3 consists of 14 residues. Germline lookup yields CDR1 KGHSH and CDR2 LQKENI. The CDR3, as DNA: TGTGCCAGCTCACCACGACTGGACAGCTATGGCTACACCTTC. This gives the protein CASSPRLDSYGYTF.

The chain combines TRBV18 with TRBJ1-2, with TRBD1 matching over 10 bases. Per the germline V gene, CDR1 is KGHSH and CDR2 is LQKENI. The V segment lost 3 bases and the J segment 6 bases; nucleotides outside the gene matches: 4. There are 14 residues in the CDR3. The CDR3 is CASSPEGQGHGYTF. In DNA, the CDR3 is TGTGCCAGCTCACCCGAGGGACAGGGGCATGGCTACACCTTC. The whole variable domain, remainder taken from reference TRBV18 and TRBJ1-2, is NAGVMQNPRHLVRRRGQEARLRCSPMKGHSHVYWYRQLPEEGLKFMVYLQKENIIDESGMPKERFSAEFPKEGPSILRIQQVVRGDSAAYFCASSPEGQGHGYTFGSGTRLTVV.

This clone was seen at least ten times. The J gene is TRBJ2-5, the V gene TRBV5-6; TRBD1 matches 10 bases. The V gene's germline CDR1 is SGHDT and CDR2 YYEEEE. V lost 3 bases and J lost 4; bases outside the gene matches: 6. The length of the CDR3 is 15 residues. The CDR3 DNA is TGTGCCAGCAGCTCCATAGGACAGGGGGGAGAGACCCAGTACTTC. It translates to CASSSIGQGGETQYF.

The rearrangement uses TRBV5-8 and TRBJ1-2; D not resolved. V was trimmed by 4 bases and J by 3 bases, leaving 16 bases between them. Per germline, CDR1 SGHTS and CDR2 YDEGEE. The CDR3 has 15 amino acids. In DNA form, the CDR3 reads TGTGCCAGCAGCAGAGGACCCCGAGGGTACTATGGCTACACCTTC. Its translation: CASSRGPRGYYGYTF.

The chain links TRBV19 to TRBJ2-6; D is unclear. V was shortened by 5 bases and J by 0 bases, with 17 bases between the two germline ends. Germline V gene lookup returns CDR1 LNHDA and CDR2 SQIVND (reference sequence). The CDR3 is 18 amino acids. The CDR3 region is CASSPHVGSTSGANVLTF. CDR3 nucleotides: TGTGCCAGTAGTCCCCACGTGGGCTCGACCTCTGGGGCCAACGTCCTGACTTTC.

The genes are TRBV4-3 and TRBJ2-7; 9 bases fit TRBD1. The ends lost 4 bases at V and 3 bases at J; junction bases unmatched: 10. CDR3 length: 16 amino acids. Germline V gene data show CDR1 as LGHNA and CDR2 as YSLEER. The CDR3 reads CASSPGSGTGFYEQYF. The CDR3 DNA reads TGCGCCAGCAGCCCCGGGTCGGGGACAGGGTTCTACGAGCAGTACTTC.

CDR3: CSVSSGEETQYF. Here the CDR3 DNA reads TGCAGCGTGAGTAGCGGGGAAGAGACCCAGTACTTC. This chain links TRBV29-1 with TRBJ2-5, with TRBD2 matching 8 bases. Germline V gene sequence: CDR1 SQVTM, CDR2 ANQGSEA. The CDR3 spans 12 residues. V lost 6 bases to trimming and J lost 3 bases; unmatched junction nucleotides: 3.

The chain has TRBV7-2 and TRBJ1-4; possibly TRBD1 for D (6 bases). The CDR3 consists of 15 residues. CDR1 SGHTA and CDR2 FQGNSA come from the germline V gene. V lost 5 bases and J lost 2, with 12 bases in between. The CDR3 DNA follows: TGTGCCAGCAGCCCCAGGGGTCGGACTAATGAAAAACTGTTTTTT. Encoded protein: CASSPRGRTNEKLFF.

As DNA, the CDR3 is TGTGCCAGCAGTCCGGGGTGGGGAACAGATACGCAGTATTTT. The encoded protein is CASSPGWGTDTQYF. V and J are TRBV6-2 or TRBV6-3 and TRBJ2-3; a possible D gene is TRBD2 (5 bases). The CDR3 has 14 amino acids. V was trimmed by 5 bases and J by 3 bases, leaving 12 bases between them. Germline-derived CDR1 and CDR2 are MNHEY and SVGEGT.

This chain connects TRBV5-1 to TRBJ2-3, with 10 bases matching TRBD2. Losses at the gene ends were 3 bases for V and 2 bases for J; bases not matched to a gene: 6. This CDR3 comprises 16 residues. Germline CDR1 and CDR2: SGHRS and YFSETQ. The CDR3 bases are TGCGCCAGCAGCTATATAGCGGGGGGCGACACAGATACGCAGTATTTT. Its translation: CASSYIAGGDTDTQYF.

The rearrangement joins TRBV12-3 or TRBV12-4 to TRBJ1-2; D gene unclear. The CDR3 covers 12 residues. Trimming took 4 bases from V and 8 from J, leaving 11 bases between them. The CDR3 coding sequence is TGTGCCAGCAGTTCGAGGGCACACGGCTACACCTTC. Translating gives CASSSRAHGYTF.

The chain joins TRBV19 to TRBJ2-3; D not certain. The germline V and J ends were trimmed by 5 bases and 4 bases, with 10 bases remaining between them. The CDR3 spans 13 residues. The V gene's germline CDR1 is LNHDA and CDR2 SQIVND (reference sequence). The CDR3 reads CASSFSNSDTQYF. The CDR3 nucleotides are TGTGCCAGTAGTTTCTCAAACTCAGATACGCAGTATTTT. Based on the CDR3 plus reference TRBV19 and TRBJ2-3, the full variable domain is DGGITQSPKYLFRKEGQNVTLSCEQNLNHDAMYWYRQDPGQGLRLIYYSQIVNDFQKGDIAEGYSVSREKKESFPLTVTSAQKNPTAFYLCASSFSNSDTQYFGPGTRLTVL.

This CDR3 reads CASRGETQYF. The CDR3 nucleotides read TGTGCCAGCAGGGGCGAGACCCAGTACTTC. The chain combines TRBV28 with TRBJ2-5; D remains ambiguous. V was shortened by 6 bases and J by 5 bases, with 4 bases between the two germline ends. Germline V gene data show CDR1 as MDHEN and CDR2 as SYDVKM. CDR3 length equals 10 residues.

This chain uses TRBV5-1 with TRBJ2-3; maybe TRBD1 (7 bases). Germline CDR1 and CDR2: SGHRS and YFSETQ. V lost 4 bases to trimming and J lost 5 bases, with 14 bases between them. The CDR3 spans 14 residues. CDR3: CASSMDRRGDTQYF. Written as DNA, the CDR3 is TGCGCCAGCAGCATGGACAGGAGGGGAGATACGCAGTATTTT. The variable domain in full, completed from reference TRBV5-1 and TRBJ2-3, reads KAGVTQTPRYLIKTRGQQVTLSCSPISGHRSVSWYQQTPGQGLQFLFEYFSETQRNKGNFPGRFSGRQFSNSRSEMNVSTLELGDSALYLCASSMDRRGDTQYFGPGTRLTVL.

The chain employs TRBV10-2 and TRBJ1-1; the D is unclear. The CDR3 is 13 amino acids. V gave up 6 bases and J gave up 5 bases, with 13 bases separating them. Looked up from germline, CDR1 is WSHSY and CDR2 is SAAADI. The CDR3 coding sequence is TGCGCCAGCAGCAGGTTCAGCGGGACTGAAGCTTTCTTT. It is translated as CASSRFSGTEAFF.

The J gene is TRBJ2-3, the V gene TRBV5-1; D might be TRBD1 (6 bases). Trimming pared 2 bases from V and 5 bases from J, leaving 9 bases between. Germline V lookup: CDR1 SGHRS, CDR2 YFSETQ. CDR3 length: 13 amino acids. The CDR3 spells CASSFQQGDTQYF. The CDR3 DNA reads as TGCGCCAGCAGCTTTCAACAGGGAGATACGCAGTATTTT.

CDR3 loop: CASRGQANTEAFF. The CDR3 bases are TGTGCCAGCAGGGGACAGGCGAACACTGAAGCTTTCTTT. The rearrangement joins TRBV12-3 or TRBV12-4 to TRBJ1-1; TRBD1 matches 8 bases. V was pared by 6 bases and J by 1 base, with 1 base of the junction left unmatched. The CDR3 runs 13 residues.

The chain combines TRBV6-4 with TRBJ1-1; 7 nucleotides match TRBD1. CDR1 and CDR2 (germline): MRHNA, SNTAGT. Trimming at V came to 6 bases and at J to 1 base, leaving 5 bases not matched to a gene. This CDR3 comprises 14 residues. In DNA form, the CDR3 reads TGTGCCAGCAGGGGGGACAGCGAGAACACTGAAGCTTTCTTT. Its translation is CASRGDSENTEAFF.

This rearrangement joins TRBV3-1 (or the pseudogene TRBV3-2) to TRBJ2-7; 7 nucleotides align to TRBD1. The CDR3 extends over 13 amino acids. Germline lookup yields CDR1 LGHDT and CDR2 YNNKEL (reference sequence). J was trimmed by 7 bases and V by 7 bases; bases with no gene match: 10. Here the CDR3 reads CASTTLQGEEQYF. CDR3 bases: TGTGCCAGCACTACCCTCCAGGGGGAAGAGCAGTACTTC.

This clone was seen once. This same CDR3 is encoded by further DNA sequences in the sample. The chain carries TRBV2 and TRBJ2-3, with TRBD2 matching over 12 bases. This CDR3 is built from 16 residues. Germline loops: CDR1 SNHLY, CDR2 FYNNEI. V trimming: 4 bases; J trimming: 2 bases; junction bases outside the gene matches: 4. CDR3 region: CASSALAGGPTDTQYF. As DNA, the CDR3 is TGTGCCAGCAGTGCCCTAGCGGGGGGGCCCACAGATACGCAGTATTTT.

This rearrangement joins TRBV5-1 to TRBJ2-7; 10 bases are a match to TRBD1. Trimming took 2 bases from V and 6 from J; bases not matched to a gene: 5. The length of the CDR3 is 14 residues. Germline CDR1 is SGHRS and CDR2 is YFSETQ. The CDR3 DNA reads as TGCGCCAGCAGCTTAGGGACAGGGGAGTCCGAGCAGTACTTC. It is translated as CASSLGTGESEQYF.

J is TRBJ2-3 and V is TRBV30, with 10 bases matching TRBD2. The CDR3 contains 13 residues. V dropped 5 bases and J dropped 4; count of bases not matched to a gene: 3. The germline gives CDR1 GTSNPN, CDR2 SVGIG (reference sequence). CDR3 DNA: TGTGCCTGGGTAGCGGGGGGCGCAGATACGCAGTATTTT. It is translated as CAWVAGGADTQYF.

V is TRBV18 and J is TRBJ1-2; D is undetermined. Germline V lookup: CDR1 KGHSH, CDR2 LQKENI. The germline V and J ends were trimmed by 5 bases and 4 bases, with 14 bases remaining between them. This CDR3 comprises 14 residues. In nucleotides, the CDR3 is TGTGCCAGCTCAACACAGACGACGGGCTATGGCTACACCTTC. As protein: CASSTQTTGYGYTF.

The chain combines TRBV21-1 with TRBJ1-5; the D segment call TRBD1 is taken from the table without a DNA check. TRBV21-1 is a pseudogene segment. This CDR3 has 15 amino acids. The chain's CDR3 is CASSNTRKSNQPQHF. The DNA for the CDR3 is TGTGCCAGCAGCAATACACGAAAAAGCAATCAGCCCCAGCATTTT.

This chain connects TRBV4-2 to TRBJ2-3; 13 positions match TRBD2. Trimming removed 4 bases from V and 3 bases from J; junction bases left unmatched: 10. Germline V lookup: CDR1 LGHNA, CDR2 YNFKEQ. The CDR3 runs 18 residues. CDR3 nucleotide sequence: TGTGCCAGCAGCCGACCTGCTACTAGCGGGGGGGAGACAGATACGCAGTATTTT. Amino acids: CASSRPATSGGETDTQYF.

The chain carries TRBV10-1 and TRBJ1-1; 10 bases are shared with TRBD1. J gave up 3 bases and V 7 bases, and 11 bases lay outside the gene matches. The CDR3 runs to 16 residues. Germline V lookup: CDR1 WNHNN, CDR2 SYGVQD (reference sequence). The CDR3 is CASNLDRGRRDTEAFF. The CDR3 DNA follows: TGCGCCAGCAACCTCGACAGGGGGCGAAGGGACACTGAAGCTTTCTTT.

Only a few counts were recorded for this clone. V usage is TRBV5-1 and J usage is TRBJ1-1; 7 nucleotides line up with TRBD1. With 4 bases clipped from V and 4 bases from J, the junction kept 7 bases outside the gene matches. The CDR3 totals 14 residues. The germline V gene has CDR1 SGHRS and CDR2 YFSETQ. CDR3 amino acids: CASSPDRVSTEAFF. DNA of the CDR3: TGCGCCAGCAGCCCAGACAGGGTTTCCACTGAAGCTTTCTTT.

The CDR3 loop is CASSSTALAGSLQYF. In nucleotides, the CDR3 is TGTGCCAGCAGTTCCACCGCGCTAGCGGGGAGTCTGCAGTATTTT. The chain recombines TRBV6-2 or TRBV6-3 with TRBJ2-3; the match to TRBD2 covers 9 bases. Germline CDR1 reads MNHEY; CDR2 reads SVGEGT. The CDR3 runs 15 residues. V was clipped by 4 bases and J by 11 bases; unmatched bases: 13.

A few counts support this clone. This CDR3 reads CASSQEGQGSMYF. The CDR3 DNA reads as TGTGCCAGCAGCCAAGAAGGACAGGGATCAATGTACTTC. V and J are TRBV4-2 and TRBJ2-7; 8 nucleotides agree with TRBD1. CDR3 size: 13 residues. CDR1 LGHNA and CDR2 YNFKEQ come from the germline V gene. J gave up 12 bases and V 0 bases, and 7 bases lay outside the gene matches.

V usage is TRBV7-2 and J usage is TRBJ2-1, with 8 bases aligning to TRBD1. The length of the CDR3 is 15 residues. Unmatched junction bases numbered 7, after V lost 4 bases and J lost 5 bases. The germline CDR1 and CDR2 sequences are SGHTA and FQGNSA. CDR3 coding DNA: TGTGCCAGCAGCTCCAGGGGGCGCATCCACAATGAGCAGTTCTTC. This sequence encodes CASSSRGRIHNEQFF.